Below, 12 T cell receptor beta chains from the same sample are listed, as sequenced in a study of blood T cells in healthy people across ages. Next came a second PCR, run for about 6 to 11 cycles, which used a sample-barcoded 5' primer along with a J-beta primer mix. One entry per CDR3 protein, called by TCRdb with MiXCR from the 5' RACE reads. The table has 1 million to 1.2 million distinct CDR3 sequences, 35% to 40% seen once. The sample taken for sequencing was blood. Receptors were obtained from a man younger than 35 in good health.

V is TRBV6-1 and J is TRBJ1-5; D remains ambiguous. This CDR3 comprises 13 residues. V was clipped by 3 bases and J by 7 bases, with 10 bases between them. The germline CDR1 and CDR2 sequences are MNHNS and SASEGT. The CDR3 DNA is TGTGCCAGCAGTGATGGAACATTCCAGCCCCAGCATTTT. As protein: CASSDGTFQPQHF.

The genes are TRBV10-3 and TRBJ1-2; D gene ambiguous. CDR1 ENHRY and CDR2 SYGVKD come from the germline V gene. This CDR3 contains 12 residues. The ends were cut back, 2 bases at V and 3 bases at J, with 4 bases in the middle. CDR3 nucleotides: TGTGCCATCAGTGAGAGTGACTATGGCTACACCTTC. Translated, it gives CAISESDYGYTF.

The V and J genes are TRBV18 and TRBJ2-3; D unclear. The V gene's germline CDR1 is KGHSH and CDR2 LQKENI. Trimming removed 5 bases from V and 4 bases from J, with 10 bases in between. The CDR3 totals 13 residues. The CDR3 reads CASSSYLADTQYF. CDR3 DNA sequence: TGTGCCAGCTCATCGTACCTGGCAGATACGCAGTATTTT.

For this clonotype: The junction shows a germline mismatch at one end, possibly a read error. The rearrangement uses TRBV7-2 and TRBJ2-1; 7 positions agree with TRBD2. The CDR3 is 18 residues long. Germline CDR1 reads SGHTA; CDR2 reads FQGNSA. CDR3: CAGSQLLSTGGVWNEQFF. CDR3 sequence (DNA): TGTGCCGGCAGTCAACTTTTAAGTACGGGGGGTGTTTGGAATGAGCAGTTCTTC.

This clonotype was seen more than once but under ten times. The V and J genes are TRBV29-1 and TRBJ1-1, with a weak D call TRBD1 (6 bases). CDR3 length: 11 amino acids. Trimming took off 3 bases at V and 8 bases at J, with 10 bases between the two ends. Germline V gene data show CDR1 as SQVTM and CDR2 as ANQGSEA. The CDR3 protein is CSVDDTGEAFF. DNA for the CDR3: TGCAGCGTTGACGATACAGGGGAAGCTTTCTTT.

About this clonotype itself: Since no conserved phenylalanine or tryptophan closes the CDR3, a read error is the likely cause. The chain links TRBV20-1 to TRBJ2-5; 10 positions agree with TRBD2. Germline V CDR1 and CDR2: DFQATT, SNEGSKA (reference sequence). This CDR3 spans 18 amino acids. Trimming removed 0 bases from V and 0 bases from J; junction bases left unmatched: 10. CDR3: CSARDLRELAGYQETQYS. The CDR3 nucleotides are TGCAGTGCTAGAGATCTCCGAGAACTAGCGGGATACCAAGAGACCCAGTACTCC.

The chain is built from TRBV6-5 and TRBJ2-7, with 8 nucleotides matching TRBD1. This CDR3 has 17 residues. Germline CDR1 MNHEY, CDR2 SVGAGI. V was clipped by 2 bases and J by 1 base; unmatched bases: 10. CDR3 DNA sequence: TGTGCCAGCAGTTACGCGAGGCGGACAGGGACGTCCTACGAGCAGTACTTC. Its protein is CASSYARRTGTSYEQYF.

The chain is built from TRBV25-1 and TRBJ1-2; D may be TRBD1 (5 bases). There are 13 residues in the CDR3. CDR1 and CDR2 (germline): MGHDK, SYGVNS. Trimming shortened V by 2 bases and J by 8 bases, and 12 bases separated the two germline ends. In DNA form, the CDR3 reads TGTGCCAGCAGTGAAACGGAGGGGATGGGCTACACCTTC. It codes for CASSETEGMGYTF.

This chain joins TRBV18 and TRBJ1-1; 8 bases are a match to TRBD1. From germline, CDR1 is KGHSH and CDR2 LQKENI. J was trimmed by 7 bases and V by 2 bases; bases with no gene match: 6. CDR3 length: 14 residues. The CDR3 coding sequence is TGTGCCAGCTCACCAGGACAGGGAATGGGTGAAGCTTTCTTT. It specifies CASSPGQGMGEAFF.

The chain couples TRBV14 to TRBJ2-7; tentative D call: TRBD1 (6 bases). CDR1 and CDR2 (germline): SGHDN, FVKESK. The CDR3 contains 15 residues. V was clipped by 4 bases and J by 7 bases, with 20 bases between them. DNA for the CDR3: TGTGCCAGCAGCCGGATACAGGACAGATCCAATGAGCAGTACTTC. Protein: CASSRIQDRSNEQYF.

This clonotype was seen a handful of times. CDR3 sequence reads: CSAGGNEKLFF. Written as DNA, the CDR3 is TGCAGTGCCGGGGGTAATGAAAAACTGTTTTTT. The J gene is TRBJ1-4, the V gene TRBV20-1; a possible D gene is TRBD1 (5 bases). CDR1 is DFQATT, CDR2 SNEGSKA, per germline (reference sequence). Trimming cost V 6 bases and J 4 bases, with 6 bases left between them. The CDR3 consists of 11 residues.

J is TRBJ2-3 and V is TRBV9, with 7 bases lining up with TRBD2. In germline, CDR1 is SGDLS, CDR2 YYNGEE. This CDR3 is built from 14 residues. V lost 1 base, J lost 4 bases, and 3 bases stayed unmatched. CDR3 sequence reads: CASSVSGRADTQYF. CDR3 in DNA: TGTGCCAGCAGCGTATCAGGGAGGGCAGATACGCAGTATTTT.